Listed below are T cell receptor beta chains from one sample, sequenced in a study of blood T cell repertoires in COVID-19. The protocol was immunoSEQ multiplex PCR, while the TCRdb copy is restricted to in-frame clones and leaves out a portion. Of approximately 200,000 clones listed, 70% to 90% are singletons. The sample consisted of peripheral blood. The receptors come from a man between 65 and 85 years old with active or convalescent COVID-19. The CDR3 runs from the conserved cysteine through the conserved F or W. Each record gives: V gene, clone size, CDR3 protein. The listing skips clone size in some rows; elsewhere it reads once, few, many or a size class.

>TRBV28|NA
CASSRGTGGVTNEKLFF
>TRBV5-4|NA
CASSSRGLYGYTF
>TRBV7-2|NA
CASSLSRNTEAFF
>TRBV6-6|NA
CASRERVEETQYF
>TRBV7-6|NA
CASSLTYEQYF
>TRBV11-2|NA
CASSFYPIAGENYNEQFF
>TRBV24-1|once
CAIHPGGAADTQYF
>TRBV7-2|NA
CASSLAGTVSGANVLTF
>TRBV6-5|NA
CASSYATYEQYF
>TRBV2|NA
CASKLDRAETQYF
>TRBV11-2|many
CASSSVVSGNTIYF
>TRBV11-3|NA
CASSSGGNTEAFF
>TRBV27|once
CASSLHDRHNEQFF
>TRBV28|NA
CASSSLAGATDTQYF
>TRBV19|NA
CASRRQGTGESPLHF
>TRBV2|once
CATLPDSNSPLHF
>TRBV21-1|NA
CASSKLASRVAGCPDEQYF
>TRBV7-9|once
CASSLGLAPYEQYF
>TRBV3-1/TRBV3-2|NA
CASSLPGSNEKLFF
>TRBV27|many
CASSPTAAGEQFF
>TRBV29-1|NA
CSARSGGEQYF
>TRBV27|NA
CASSLLGGGSPKAFF
>TRBV10-1|once
CASSGGGSSYEQYF
>TRBV20-1|NA
CSASGQGQGRYEQYF
>TRBV28|NA
CASSLNQGFISYNEQFF
>TRBV24-1|NA
CATSDPGQESSKTQYF
>TRBV15|once
CATSSSVTSSTDTQYF